The clone carrying this TCR beta chain was observed a handful of times. Its cognate antigen is unknown. The protocol was immunoSEQ multiplex PCR, while the TCRdb copy is restricted to in-frame clones and leaves out a portion. The sample gives around 150,000 clones, around 84% of which show up once; over 2% is in the top ten. CDR3 length equals 14 residues. V lost 0 bases, J lost 8 bases, and 6 bases stayed unmatched. CDR1 is SGHKS and CDR2 is YYEKEE in the germline V gene (reference sequence). This sample is part of a study of cytotoxic CD8 clonotypes in ibrutinib-treated CLL. On the study more broadly: Productive templates averaged 255,043 per sample, and productive rearrangements 94,082.

Study-wide results and caveats: Lymph node repertoires were not studied, and sampling times were unmatched. Public clonotypes occurred uncommonly; on treatment, they contracted or remained stable.

Cryopreserved PBMCs yielded approximately 2 micrograms of genomic DNA for TCR beta libraries. This receptor was obtained from a human donor with chronic lymphocytic leukemia. The sample here was PBMCs, taken after 12 months of ibrutinib treatment. The chain combines TRBV5-5 with TRBJ1-2, with 8 bases lining up with TRBD1. The CDR3 loop is CASSLEAGGLGYTF. The CDR3 nucleotides are TGTGCCAGCAGCTTGGAGGCAGGGGGCCTCGGCTACACCTTC. The full variable domain, its missing parts supplied by reference TRBV5-5 and TRBJ1-2, is DAGVTQSPTHLIKTRGQQVTLRCSPISGHKSVSWYQQVLGQGPQFIFQYYEKEERGRGNFPDRFSARQFPNYSSELNVNALLLGDSALYLCASSLEAGGLGYTFGSGTRLTVV.